The 29 T cell receptor beta chains presented below share a single source sample, sequenced in a study of T cell responses to AZD1222 COVID-19 vaccine. The repertoire was sequenced with immunoSEQ multiplex PCR; TCRdb's copy has only in-frame clones and lacks some. The sample yields around 200,000 clones, around 90% seen once. The sample in question was peripheral blood, obtained on day 0 of AZD1222 vaccination. The receptors originated from an adult in good health.

This clone is a singleton in its sample. CDR3 region: CSVDWGNTEAFF. The CDR3 nucleotides read TGCAGCGTTGATTGGGGGAACACTGAAGCTTTCTTT. V and J are TRBV29-1 and TRBJ1-1, with no clear D. Trimming removed 3 bases at V and 1 base at J, with 6 bases between. This CDR3 comprises 12 residues. Germline values: CDR1 SQVTM, CDR2 ANQGSEA.

J is TRBJ2-7 and V is TRBV7-3, with 7 nucleotides matching TRBD2. CDR1 SGHTA and CDR2 FQGTGA come from the germline V gene. This CDR3 contains 15 residues. The J segment lost 5 bases and the V segment lost 4 bases, leaving 11 bases of the junction unmatched. This CDR3 reads CASSYGGREIDEQYF. As DNA, the CDR3 is TGTGCCAGCAGCTACGGAGGGCGGGAGATTGACGAGCAGTACTTC.

This sequence joins TRBV7-9 and TRBJ2-1; TRBD2 matches 11 bases. Trimming took 3 bases from V and 6 from J; bases not matched to a gene: 13. The CDR3 is 18 residues long. Germline CDR1 SEHNR, CDR2 FQNEAQ (reference sequence). The CDR3 coding sequence is TGTGCCAGCAGCTTGGGGGGGCTAGCGGGAGGTAGTCCCAATGAGCAGTTCTTC. As protein: CASSLGGLAGGSPNEQFF.

The chain joins TRBV2 to TRBJ2-7, with D possibly TRBD1 on 6 matching bases. The CDR3 extends over 12 amino acids. Per germline, CDR1 SNHLY and CDR2 FYNNEI. V lost 11 bases and J lost 4, with 15 bases in between. The CDR3 DNA follows: TGTGCCTCCCGCGTGGACAGTTACGAGCAGTACTTC. Residues: CASRVDSYEQYF. Drawing the rest from reference TRBV2 and TRBJ2-7, the complete variable domain is EPEVTQTPSHQVTQMGQEVILRCVPISNHLYFYWYRQILGQKVEFLVSFYNNEISEKSEIFDDQFSVERPDGSNFTLKIRSTKLEDSAMYFCASRVDSYEQYFGPGTRLTVT.

This clone was seen a single time. The chain carries TRBV27 and TRBJ1-1, with TRBD1 matching over 7 bases. Germline lookup yields CDR1 MNHEY and CDR2 SMNVEV (reference sequence). The CDR3 consists of 13 residues. With 5 bases clipped from V and 7 bases from J, the junction kept 7 bases outside the gene matches. The DNA for the CDR3 is TGTGCCAGCAGTCCGCAGACAGGGAGTGAAGCTTTCTTT. Residues: CASSPQTGSEAFF.

V and J are TRBV7-2 and TRBJ1-2; 7 bases align to TRBD1. Germline V CDR1 and CDR2: SGHTA, FQGNSA. There are 12 residues in the CDR3. J was trimmed by 8 bases and V by 7 bases; bases with no gene match: 7. DNA of the CDR3: TGTGCCAGCACCAAACAGGGGTACGGCTACACCTTC. The encoded protein is CASTKQGYGYTF.

The V gene is TRBV5-6, the J gene TRBJ1-2; D unclear. The V gene's germline CDR1 is SGHDT and CDR2 YYEEEE. Trimming shortened V by 1 base and J by 4 bases, and 14 bases separated the two germline ends. The CDR3 is 15 residues long. CDR3 DNA: TGTGCCAGCAGCTTGCCTGCGGAGGACGTCTATGGCTACACCTTC. Translated: CASSLPAEDVYGYTF.

A single count supports this clone. This chain uses TRBV29-1 with TRBJ2-1; D not resolved. This CDR3 spans 11 amino acids. V dropped 2 bases and J dropped 8 bases, with 7 bases sitting between them. CDR1 is SQVTM and CDR2 is ANQGSEA in the germline V gene. CDR3 in DNA: TGCAGCGTTGAACTAGACTATGAGCAGTTCTTC. Its translation is CSVELDYEQFF.

The chain links TRBV19 to TRBJ1-5; D is possibly TRBD1 (5 bases). The V end lost 4 bases, the J end lost 3 bases, and 16 bases lay between the germline ends. CDR1 is LNHDA and CDR2 is SQIVND in the germline V gene (reference sequence). The CDR3 has 16 amino acids. The CDR3 sequence: CASSNALRQPNQPQHF. Here the CDR3 DNA reads TGTGCCAGTAGTAACGCCCTCCGACAGCCCAATCAGCCCCAGCATTTT.

The chain recombines TRBV19 with TRBJ1-2; D is unresolved. The ends were cut back, 3 bases at V and 5 bases at J, with 7 bases in the middle. CDR1 and CDR2 from the germline V gene are LNHDA and SQIVND (reference sequence). The CDR3 length is 12 residues. The CDR3 loop is CASSIVGYGYTF. The CDR3 coding sequence is TGTGCCAGTAGTATCGTGGGGTATGGCTACACCTTC.

The chain uses TRBV9 and TRBJ2-3; 10 positions agree with TRBD1. This CDR3 comprises 13 residues. V gave up 7 bases and J gave up 10 bases; unmatched junction bases: 9. Germline values: CDR1 SGDLS, CDR2 YYNGEE. Here the CDR3 DNA reads TGTGCCAGCGGTAAGACAGGGGGCCATCCGCAGTATTTT. As protein: CASGKTGGHPQYF.

This clone was detected once. The chain carries TRBV27 and TRBJ2-7; 7 bases map to TRBD2. The CDR3 contains 14 residues. The germline V gene encodes CDR1 MNHEY and CDR2 SMNVEV (reference sequence). The junction had 7 bases not matched to a gene; V was cut back by 6 bases and J by 2 bases. CDR3: CASRGGGGAYEQYF. Here the CDR3 DNA reads TGTGCCAGCAGAGGAGGCGGGGGTGCCTACGAGCAGTACTTC.

The chain recombines TRBV6-5 with TRBJ1-1, with D unclear. Germline CDR1 is MNHEY and CDR2 is SVGAGI. V was trimmed by 7 bases and J by 1 base, leaving 16 bases between them. The CDR3 loop spans 15 amino acids. CDR3 nucleotides: TGTGCCAGCACCCCGTCCTGGGCCCCGAACACTGAAGCTTTCTTT. It specifies CASTPSWAPNTEAFF.

This clone was counted once. This chain connects TRBV18 to TRBJ2-3; the match to TRBD2 covers 13 bases. The CDR3 covers 16 residues. The germline V gene encodes CDR1 KGHSH and CDR2 LQKENI. Trimming at V came to 5 bases and at J to 1 base, leaving 3 bases not matched to a gene. Here the CDR3 reads CASSWGTSGGTDTQYF. The DNA of the CDR3 is TGTGCCAGCTCATGGGGGACTAGCGGGGGCACAGATACGCAGTATTTT.

The rearrangement links TRBV7-9 to TRBJ2-7; a weak D match, TRBD1 (6 bases). The germline CDR1 and CDR2 sequences are SEHNR and FQNEAQ (reference sequence). This CDR3 comprises 15 residues. Trimming left V 4 bases short and J 3 bases short, with 16 bases between. The CDR3 DNA reads as TGTGCCAGCAGCTCGGAGTACAGGGTTTTCTACGAGCAGTACTTC. The encoded protein is CASSSEYRVFYEQYF. Looking up the rest from reference TRBV7-9 and TRBJ2-7 gives the full variable domain: DTGVSQNPRHKITKRGQNVTFRCDPISEHNRLYWYRQTLGQGPEFLTYFQNEAQLEKSRLLSDRFSAERPKGSFSTLEIQRTEQGDSAMYLCASSSEYRVFYEQYFGPGTRLTVT.

V and J are TRBV9 and TRBJ2-3; 9 nucleotides align to TRBD2. Germline CDR1 and CDR2: SGDLS and YYNGEE. CDR3 length equals 14 residues. The J segment lost 9 bases and the V segment lost 0 bases, leaving 5 bases of the junction unmatched. This chain's CDR3 is CASSVALAGETQYF. CDR3 DNA: TGTGCCAGCAGCGTAGCATTAGCGGGGGAGACGCAGTATTTT. The variable domain in full, with the rest retrieved from reference TRBV9 and TRBJ2-3, is DSGVTQTPKHLITATGQRVTLRCSPRSGDLSVYWYQQSLDQGLQFLIQYYNGEERAKGNILERFSAQQFPDLHSELNLSSLELGDSALYFCASSVALAGETQYFGPGTRLTVL.

This chain links TRBV7-9 with TRBJ2-5, with D possibly TRBD2 on 5 matching bases. CDR3 length: 15 amino acids. V gave up 1 base and J gave up 4 bases, with 13 bases separating them. CDR1 and CDR2 (germline): SEHNR, FQNEAQ (reference sequence). The CDR3: CASSLGRVAGETQYF. CDR3 coding DNA: TGTGCCAGCAGCTTAGGCCGAGTGGCGGGAGAGACCCAGTACTTC. The variable domain in full, with the rest retrieved from reference TRBV7-9 and TRBJ2-5, is DTGVSQNPRHKITKRGQNVTFRCDPISEHNRLYWYRQTLGQGPEFLTYFQNEAQLEKSRLLSDRFSAERPKGSFSTLEIQRTEQGDSAMYLCASSLGRVAGETQYFGPGTRLLVL.

The chain links TRBV2 to TRBJ1-5; possible D gene TRBD1, 6 bases. The CDR3 has 13 amino acids. V lost 3 bases, J lost 6 bases, and 9 bases lay in between. The V gene's germline CDR1 is SNHLY and CDR2 FYNNEI. The CDR3 region has the DNA TGTGCCAGCAGTGACAGAGGGGGTCAGCCCCAGCATTTT. Translation: CASSDRGGQPQHF. Supplemented by reference TRBV2 and TRBJ1-5, the full variable domain reads EPEVTQTPSHQVTQMGQEVILRCVPISNHLYFYWYRQILGQKVEFLVSFYNNEISEKSEIFDDQFSVERPDGSNFTLKIRSTKLEDSAMYFCASSDRGGQPQHFGDGTRLSIL.

This chain connects TRBV28 to TRBJ2-7; 10 nucleotides agree with TRBD2. Germline lookup yields CDR1 MDHEN and CDR2 SYDVKM. The CDR3 runs 15 residues. V shed 4 bases, J shed 6 bases, and the junction held 9 bases outside the gene matches. For the CDR3, the DNA is TGTGCCAGCAGTTCACCGGGACTAGCGTTTCGCGAGCAGTACTTC. It is translated as CASSSPGLAFREQYF.

CDR3 residues: CASSLAQVWGTGELFF. CDR3 in DNA: TGTGCCAGCAGTTTAGCACAGGTTTGGGGCACCGGGGAGCTGTTTTTT. The chain joins TRBV28 to TRBJ2-2, with D maybe TRBD1 (5 bases). Trimming took 2 bases from V and 4 from J, leaving 14 bases between them. Germline V gene data show CDR1 as MDHEN and CDR2 as SYDVKM. The CDR3 is 16 residues long.

This chain links TRBV7-9 with TRBJ2-1, with 9 nucleotides matching TRBD2. The germline CDR1 and CDR2 sequences are SEHNR and FQNEAQ (reference sequence). CDR3 length: 15 amino acids. The J segment lost 4 bases and the V segment lost 5 bases, leaving 6 bases of the junction unmatched. CDR3 amino acids: CASSKLAGAYNEQFF. The CDR3, as DNA: TGTGCCAGCAGCAAGTTAGCGGGGGCTTACAATGAGCAGTTCTTC.

The V gene is TRBV2, the J gene TRBJ1-3; D unresolved. V dropped 7 bases and J dropped 3 bases, with 10 bases sitting between them. CDR1 SNHLY and CDR2 FYNNEI come from the germline V gene. The CDR3 sequence is 13 residues long. CDR3 amino acids: CASTGSDGNTIYF. CDR3 DNA: TGTGCCAGCACGGGTAGCGATGGAAACACCATATATTTT.

This sequence joins TRBV25-1 and TRBJ2-7, with a tentative D call TRBD2 (6 bases). Trimming took 2 bases from V and 6 from J, leaving 14 bases between them. CDR1 is MGHDK and CDR2 is SYGVNS in the germline V gene. This CDR3 is 14 amino acids long. The CDR3: CASSELGPEGEQYF. In DNA, the CDR3 is TGTGCCAGCAGTGAACTTGGGCCGGAGGGCGAGCAGTACTTC.

This chain uses TRBV11-3 with TRBJ1-1, with 7 bases lining up with TRBD1. The CDR3 has 16 residues. Germline lookup yields CDR1 SGHNT and CDR2 YENEEA. With V trimmed by 2 bases and J by 1 base, 7 bases remained unmatched. The CDR3 here is CASSLSKGASNTEAFF. As DNA, the CDR3 is TGTGCCAGCAGCTTAAGTAAGGGGGCTTCGAACACTGAAGCTTTCTTT.

J is TRBJ1-4 and V is TRBV20-1; no definite D call. Trimming removed 7 bases at V and 4 bases at J, with 4 bases between. Germline CDR1 and CDR2: DFQATT and SNEGSKA (reference sequence). The CDR3 is 10 residues long. Here the CDR3 DNA reads TGCAGTGTTATTAATGAAAAACTGTTTTTT. It encodes CSVINEKLFF.

V and J are TRBV10-1 and TRBJ1-5; D call uncertain. Germline V CDR1 and CDR2: WNHNN, SYGVQD (reference sequence). V lost 2 bases and J lost 3, with 5 bases in between. The CDR3 loop spans 13 amino acids. CDR3 sequence: CASSEDLNQPQHF. CDR3 in DNA: TGCGCCAGCAGTGAGGACCTCAATCAGCCCCAGCATTTT.

This chain joins TRBV29-1 and TRBJ1-1; 9 bases agree with TRBD1. V trimming: 6 bases; J trimming: 6 bases; junction bases outside the gene matches: 8. Germline CDR1 reads SQVTM; CDR2 reads ANQGSEA. This CDR3 spans 13 amino acids. Here the CDR3 DNA reads TGCAGCGTACAGGGGGCGCCGCTACCTGAAGCTTTCTTT. Translation: CSVQGAPLPEAFF.

The rearrangement links TRBV11-1 to TRBJ2-7; the match to TRBD1 covers 8 bases. Looked up from germline, CDR1 is SGHAT and CDR2 is FQDESV (reference sequence). Trimming at V came to 5 bases and at J to 5 bases, leaving 8 bases not matched to a gene. The CDR3 contains 14 residues. CDR3 loop: CASSPRGLSDEQYF. DNA of the CDR3: TGTGCCAGCAGCCCCAGGGGGCTGAGCGACGAGCAGTACTTC.

The chain uses TRBV25-1 and TRBJ1-1; D is possibly TRBD1 (5 bases). V was pared by 4 bases and J by 0 bases, with 18 bases between. This CDR3 is built from 17 residues. Germline V CDR1 and CDR2: MGHDK, SYGVNS. In DNA, the CDR3 is TGTGCCAGCAGTGTAAGAGCGACAGATAGCATGAACACTGAAGCTTTCTTT. Translation gives CASSVRATDSMNTEAFF.